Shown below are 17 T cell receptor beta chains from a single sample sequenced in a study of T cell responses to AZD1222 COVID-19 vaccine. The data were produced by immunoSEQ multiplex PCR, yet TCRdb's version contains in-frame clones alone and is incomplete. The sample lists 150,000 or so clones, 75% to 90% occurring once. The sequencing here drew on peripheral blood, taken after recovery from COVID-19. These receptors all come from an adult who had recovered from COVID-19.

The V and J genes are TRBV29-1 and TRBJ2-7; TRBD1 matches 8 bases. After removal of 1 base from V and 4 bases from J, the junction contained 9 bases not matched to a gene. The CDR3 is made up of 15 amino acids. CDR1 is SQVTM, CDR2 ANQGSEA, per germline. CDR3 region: CSVEGGTGWAYEQYF. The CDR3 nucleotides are TGCAGCGTTGAAGGAGGGACAGGCTGGGCTTACGAGCAGTACTTC.

The CDR3 here is CASSSGTSGDNEQFF. The CDR3 bases are TGTGCCAGCAGCTCCGGGACTAGCGGTGATAATGAGCAGTTCTTC. The chain uses TRBV9 and TRBJ2-1; 11 positions agree with TRBD2. After removal of 4 bases from V and 7 bases from J, the junction contained 7 bases not matched to a gene. This CDR3 comprises 15 residues. Germline CDR1 is SGDLS and CDR2 is YYNGEE.

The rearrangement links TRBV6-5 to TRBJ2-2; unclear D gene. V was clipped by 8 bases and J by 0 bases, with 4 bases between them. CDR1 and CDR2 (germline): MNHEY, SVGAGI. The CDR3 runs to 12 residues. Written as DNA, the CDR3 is TGTGCCAGCGGAGCGAACACCGGGGAGCTGTTTTTT. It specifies CASGANTGELFF.

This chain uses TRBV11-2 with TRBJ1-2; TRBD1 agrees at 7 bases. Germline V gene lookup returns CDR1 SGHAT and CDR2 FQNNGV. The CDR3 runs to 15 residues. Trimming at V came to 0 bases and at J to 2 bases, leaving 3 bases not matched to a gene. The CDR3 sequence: CASSLDQGGNYGYTF. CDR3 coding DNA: TGTGCCAGCAGCTTAGATCAGGGGGGGAACTATGGCTACACCTTC.

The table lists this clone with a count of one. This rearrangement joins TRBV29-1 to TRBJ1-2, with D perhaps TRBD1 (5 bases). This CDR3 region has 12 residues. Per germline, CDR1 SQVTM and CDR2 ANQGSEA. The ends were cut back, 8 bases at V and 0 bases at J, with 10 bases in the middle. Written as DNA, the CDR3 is TGCAGCACCCGACAGTCTAACTATGGCTACACCTTC. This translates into CSTRQSNYGYTF.

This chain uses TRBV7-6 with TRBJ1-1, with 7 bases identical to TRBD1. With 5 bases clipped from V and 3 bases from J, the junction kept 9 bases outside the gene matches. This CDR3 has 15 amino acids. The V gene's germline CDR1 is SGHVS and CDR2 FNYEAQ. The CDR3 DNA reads TGTGCCAGCAGCCAACCCAGGGGGGCCGACACTGAAGCTTTCTTT. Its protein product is CASSQPRGADTEAFF. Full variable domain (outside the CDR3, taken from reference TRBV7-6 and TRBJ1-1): GAGVSQSPRYKVTKRGQDVALRCDPISGHVSLYWYRQALGQGPEFLTYFNYEAQQDKSGLPNDRFSAERPEGSISTLTIQRTEQRDSAMYRCASSQPRGADTEAFFGQGTRLTVV.

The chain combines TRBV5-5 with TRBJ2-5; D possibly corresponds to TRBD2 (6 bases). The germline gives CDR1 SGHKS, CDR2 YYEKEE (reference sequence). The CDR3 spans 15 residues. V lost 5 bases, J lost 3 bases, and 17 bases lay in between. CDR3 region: CASSGWGTGKETQYF. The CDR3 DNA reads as TGTGCCAGCAGTGGTTGGGGGACTGGTAAAGAGACCCAGTACTTC. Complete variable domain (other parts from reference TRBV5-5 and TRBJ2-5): DAGVTQSPTHLIKTRGQQVTLRCSPISGHKSVSWYQQVLGQGPQFIFQYYEKEERGRGNFPDRFSARQFPNYSSELNVNALLLGDSALYLCASSGWGTGKETQYFGPGTRLLVL.

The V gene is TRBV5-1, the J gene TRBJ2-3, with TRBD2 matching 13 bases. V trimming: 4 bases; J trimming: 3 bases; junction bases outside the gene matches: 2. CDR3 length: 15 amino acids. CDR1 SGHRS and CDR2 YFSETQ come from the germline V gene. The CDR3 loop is CASSPGLAGTDTQYF. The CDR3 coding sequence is TGCGCCAGCAGCCCGGGACTAGCGGGGACAGATACGCAGTATTTT.

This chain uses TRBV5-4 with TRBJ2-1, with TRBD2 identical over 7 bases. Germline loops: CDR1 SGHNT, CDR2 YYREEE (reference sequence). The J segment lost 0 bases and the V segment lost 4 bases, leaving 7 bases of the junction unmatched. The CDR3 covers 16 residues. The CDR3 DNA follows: TGTGCCAGCAGCCTTTCTCGCGGGGGCTCCTACAATGAGCAGTTCTTC. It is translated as CASSLSRGGSYNEQFF.

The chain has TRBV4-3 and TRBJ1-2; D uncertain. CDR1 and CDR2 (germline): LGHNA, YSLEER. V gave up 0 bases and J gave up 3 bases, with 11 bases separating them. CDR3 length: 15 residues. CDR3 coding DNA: TGCGCCAGCAGCCAAGATCGTTGGTTCTACTATGGCTACACCTTC. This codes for CASSQDRWFYYGYTF.

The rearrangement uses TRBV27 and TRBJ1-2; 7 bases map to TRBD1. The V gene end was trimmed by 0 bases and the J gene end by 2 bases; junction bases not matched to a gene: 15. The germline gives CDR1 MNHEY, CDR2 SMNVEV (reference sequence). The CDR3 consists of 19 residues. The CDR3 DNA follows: TGTGCCAGCAGTTTATCTTTCGGTTTTGGGGGGGGACAGAACTATGGCTACACCTTC. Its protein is CASSLSFGFGGGQNYGYTF.

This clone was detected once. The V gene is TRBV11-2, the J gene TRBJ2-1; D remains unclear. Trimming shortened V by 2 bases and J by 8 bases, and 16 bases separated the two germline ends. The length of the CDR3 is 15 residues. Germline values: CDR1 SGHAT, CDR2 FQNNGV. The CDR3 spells CASSLKVGLSDEQFF. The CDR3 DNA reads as TGTGCCAGCAGCTTAAAGGTTGGTCTCTCCGATGAGCAGTTCTTC.

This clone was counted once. Here the CDR3 reads CASSQVREGGETQYF. CDR3 DNA: TGTGCCAGCAGCCAAGTGCGGGAGGGTGGAGAGACCCAGTACTTC. The genes are TRBV3-1 (or the pseudogene TRBV3-2) and TRBJ2-5; 9 positions agree with TRBD2. Losses at the gene ends were 1 base for V and 4 bases for J; bases not matched to a gene: 4. Germline V lookup: CDR1 LGHDT, CDR2 YNNKEL (reference sequence). CDR3 length equals 15 residues.

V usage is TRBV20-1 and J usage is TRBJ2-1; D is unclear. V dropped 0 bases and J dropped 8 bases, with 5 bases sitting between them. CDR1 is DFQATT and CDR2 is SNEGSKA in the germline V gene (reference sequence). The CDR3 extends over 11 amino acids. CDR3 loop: CSARDEDEQFF. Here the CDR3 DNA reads TGCAGTGCTAGAGATGAGGATGAGCAGTTCTTC.

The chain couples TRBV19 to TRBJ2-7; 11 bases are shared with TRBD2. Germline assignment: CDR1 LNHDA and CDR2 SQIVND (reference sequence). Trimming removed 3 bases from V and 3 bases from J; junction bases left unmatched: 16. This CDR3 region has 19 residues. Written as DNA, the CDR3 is TGTGCCAGTAGTATTGCCCCCTCATTAGCGGGAGGGCCACTCTACGAGCAGTACTTC. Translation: CASSIAPSLAGGPLYEQYF.

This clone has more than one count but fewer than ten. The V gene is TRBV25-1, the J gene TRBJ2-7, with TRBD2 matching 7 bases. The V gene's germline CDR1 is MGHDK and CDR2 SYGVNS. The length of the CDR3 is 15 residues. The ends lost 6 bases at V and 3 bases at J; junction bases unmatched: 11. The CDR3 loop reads CASSLGGFGDYEQYF. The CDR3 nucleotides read TGTGCCAGCAGCCTCGGGGGGTTTGGGGACTACGAGCAGTACTTC.

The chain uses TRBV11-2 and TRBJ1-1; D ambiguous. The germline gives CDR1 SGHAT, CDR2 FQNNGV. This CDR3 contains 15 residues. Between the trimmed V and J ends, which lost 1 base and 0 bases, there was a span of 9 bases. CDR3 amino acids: CASSLGHLMNTEAFF. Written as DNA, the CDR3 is TGTGCCAGCAGCTTAGGACACCTCATGAACACTGAAGCTTTCTTT.